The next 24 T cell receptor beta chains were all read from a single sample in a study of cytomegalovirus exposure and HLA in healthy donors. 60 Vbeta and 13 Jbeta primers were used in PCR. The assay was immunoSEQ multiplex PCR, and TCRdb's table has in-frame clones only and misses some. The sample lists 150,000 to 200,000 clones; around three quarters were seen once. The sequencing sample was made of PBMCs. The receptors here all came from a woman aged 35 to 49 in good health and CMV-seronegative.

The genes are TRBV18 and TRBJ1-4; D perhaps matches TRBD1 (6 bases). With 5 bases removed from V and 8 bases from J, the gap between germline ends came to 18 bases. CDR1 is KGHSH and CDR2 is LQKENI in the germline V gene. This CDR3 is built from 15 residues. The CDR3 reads CASSAQQGIEEKLFF. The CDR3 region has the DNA TGTGCCAGCTCAGCCCAACAGGGCATTGAGGAAAAACTGTTTTTT.

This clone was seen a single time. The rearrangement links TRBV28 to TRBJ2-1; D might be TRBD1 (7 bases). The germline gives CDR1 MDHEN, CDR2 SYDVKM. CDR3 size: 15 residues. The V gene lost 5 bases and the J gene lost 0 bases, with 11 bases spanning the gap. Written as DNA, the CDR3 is TGTGCCAGCAGTCCAGGGGGGATCTCCTACAATGAGCAGTTCTTC. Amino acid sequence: CASSPGGISYNEQFF.

DNA of the CDR3: TGCGCCAGCAGACCTGACAGGGACTACGAGCAGTACTTC. Residues: CASRPDRDYEQYF. The rearrangement uses TRBV5-1 and TRBJ2-7, with 7 nucleotides matching TRBD1. V lost 5 bases and J lost 3; bases outside the gene matches: 5. Germline V CDR1 and CDR2: SGHRS, YFSETQ. This CDR3 has 13 residues.

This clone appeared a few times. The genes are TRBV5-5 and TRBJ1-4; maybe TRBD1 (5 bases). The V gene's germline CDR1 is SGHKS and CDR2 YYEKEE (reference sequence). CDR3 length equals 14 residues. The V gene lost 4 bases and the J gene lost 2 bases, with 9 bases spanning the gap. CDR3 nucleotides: TGTGCCAGCAGCCGGGGGTCCACTAATGAAAAACTGTTTTTT. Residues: CASSRGSTNEKLFF.

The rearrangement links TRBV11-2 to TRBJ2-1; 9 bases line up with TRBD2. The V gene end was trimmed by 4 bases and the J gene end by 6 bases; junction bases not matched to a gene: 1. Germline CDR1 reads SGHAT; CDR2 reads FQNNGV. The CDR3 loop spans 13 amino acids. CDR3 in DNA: TGTGCCAGCAGCTCACTAGCGGGCAATGAGCAGTTCTTC. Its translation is CASSSLAGNEQFF. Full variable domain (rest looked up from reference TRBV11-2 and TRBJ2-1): EAGVAQSPRYKIIEKRQSVAFWCNPISGHATLYWYQQILGQGPKLLIQFQNNGVVDDSQLPKDRFSAERLKGVDSTLKIQPAKLEDSAVYLCASSSLAGNEQFFGPGTRLTVL.

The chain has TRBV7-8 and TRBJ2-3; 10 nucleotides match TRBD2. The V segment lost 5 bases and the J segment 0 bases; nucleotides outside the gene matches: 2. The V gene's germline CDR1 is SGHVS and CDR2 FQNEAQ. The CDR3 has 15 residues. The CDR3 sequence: CASSPLAGSTDTQYF. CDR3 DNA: TGTGCCAGCAGCCCACTAGCGGGGAGCACAGATACGCAGTATTTT.

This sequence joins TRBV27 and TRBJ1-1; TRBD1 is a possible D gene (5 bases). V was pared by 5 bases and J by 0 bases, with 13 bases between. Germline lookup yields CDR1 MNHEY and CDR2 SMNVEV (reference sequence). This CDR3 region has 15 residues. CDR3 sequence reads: CASSPGRALNTEAFF. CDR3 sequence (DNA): TGTGCCAGCAGTCCTGGCAGGGCCTTGAACACTGAAGCTTTCTTT.

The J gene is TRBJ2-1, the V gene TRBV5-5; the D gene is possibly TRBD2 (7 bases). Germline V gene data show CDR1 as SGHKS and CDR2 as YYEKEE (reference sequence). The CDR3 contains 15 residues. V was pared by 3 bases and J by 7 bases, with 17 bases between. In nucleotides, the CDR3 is TGTGCCAGCAGCTCTAGTGGGGGGGGCAGGAATGAGCAGTTCTTC. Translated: CASSSSGGGRNEQFF. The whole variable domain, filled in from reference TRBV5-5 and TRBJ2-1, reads DAGVTQSPTHLIKTRGQQVTLRCSPISGHKSVSWYQQVLGQGPQFIFQYYEKEERGRGNFPDRFSARQFPNYSSELNVNALLLGDSALYLCASSSSGGGRNEQFFGPGTRLTVL.

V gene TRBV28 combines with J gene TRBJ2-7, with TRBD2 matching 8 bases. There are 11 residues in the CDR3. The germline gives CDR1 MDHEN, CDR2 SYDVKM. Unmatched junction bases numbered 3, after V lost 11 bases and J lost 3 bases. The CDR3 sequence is CAAGGNYEQYF. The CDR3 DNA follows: TGTGCCGCGGGGGGTAACTACGAGCAGTACTTC.

Here the CDR3 reads CASSSVGGGSTEAFF. DNA of the CDR3: TGCGCCAGCAGCTCGGTTGGGGGGGGTAGCACTGAAGCTTTCTTT. The chain couples TRBV5-1 to TRBJ1-1; possibly TRBD1 for D (5 bases). With 3 bases removed from V and 4 bases from J, the gap between germline ends came to 16 bases. This CDR3 is 15 amino acids long. CDR1 SGHRS and CDR2 YFSETQ come from the germline V gene.

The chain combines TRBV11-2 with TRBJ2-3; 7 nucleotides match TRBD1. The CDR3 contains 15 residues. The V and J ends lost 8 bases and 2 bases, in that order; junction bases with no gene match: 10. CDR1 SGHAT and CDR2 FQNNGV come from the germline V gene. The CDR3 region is CASRMTGSPTDTQYF. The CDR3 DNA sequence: TGTGCCAGCCGAATGACAGGGAGCCCCACAGATACGCAGTATTTT.

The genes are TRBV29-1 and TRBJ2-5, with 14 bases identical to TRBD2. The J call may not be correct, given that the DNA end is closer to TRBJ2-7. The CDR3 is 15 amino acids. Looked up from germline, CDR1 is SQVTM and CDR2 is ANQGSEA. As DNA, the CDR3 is TGCAGCGTTAGAGGGACTAGCGGGGGACCTTACGAGCAGTACTTC. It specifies CSVRGTSGGPYEQYF.

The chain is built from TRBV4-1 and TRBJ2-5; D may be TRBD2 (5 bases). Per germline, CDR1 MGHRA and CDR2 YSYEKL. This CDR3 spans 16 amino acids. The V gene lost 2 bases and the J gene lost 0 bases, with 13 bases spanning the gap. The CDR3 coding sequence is TGCGCCAGCAGCCAACCTCCGATAGCGAACCAAGAGACCCAGTACTTC. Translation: CASSQPPIANQETQYF.

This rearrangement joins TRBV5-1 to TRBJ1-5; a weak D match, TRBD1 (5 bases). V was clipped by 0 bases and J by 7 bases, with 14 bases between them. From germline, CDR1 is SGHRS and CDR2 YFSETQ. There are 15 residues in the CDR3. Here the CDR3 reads CASSLGTGGWQPQHF. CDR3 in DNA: TGCGCCAGCAGCTTGGGGACCGGGGGATGGCAGCCCCAGCATTTT.

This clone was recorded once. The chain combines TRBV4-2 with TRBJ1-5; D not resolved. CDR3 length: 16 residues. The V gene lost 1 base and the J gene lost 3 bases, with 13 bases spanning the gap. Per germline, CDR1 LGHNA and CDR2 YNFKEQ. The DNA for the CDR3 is TGTGCCAGCAGCCAAGGGCGAGAGGGTTTCAATCAGCCCCAGCATTTT. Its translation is CASSQGREGFNQPQHF.

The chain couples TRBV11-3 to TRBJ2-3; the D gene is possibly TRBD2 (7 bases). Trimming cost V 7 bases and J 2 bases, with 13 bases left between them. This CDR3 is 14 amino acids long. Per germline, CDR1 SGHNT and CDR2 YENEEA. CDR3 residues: CASKRGGPTDTQYF. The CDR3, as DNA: TGTGCCAGCAAGCGCGGGGGCCCCACAGATACGCAGTATTTT.

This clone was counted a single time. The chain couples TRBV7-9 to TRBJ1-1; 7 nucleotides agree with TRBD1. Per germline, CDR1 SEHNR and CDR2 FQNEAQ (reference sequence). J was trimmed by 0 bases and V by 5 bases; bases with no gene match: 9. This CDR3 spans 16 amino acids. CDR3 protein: CASSPLYRGLNTEAFF. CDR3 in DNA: TGTGCCAGCAGCCCGCTATACAGGGGCTTGAACACTGAAGCTTTCTTT.

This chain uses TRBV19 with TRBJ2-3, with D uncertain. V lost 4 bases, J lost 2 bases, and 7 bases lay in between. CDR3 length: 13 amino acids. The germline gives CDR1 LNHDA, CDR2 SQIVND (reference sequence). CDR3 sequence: CASSNRYTDTQYF. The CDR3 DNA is TGTGCCAGTAGTAACCGGTACACAGATACGCAGTATTTT. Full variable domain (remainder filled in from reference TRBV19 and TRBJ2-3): DGGITQSPKYLFRKEGQNVTLSCEQNLNHDAMYWYRQDPGQGLRLIYYSQIVNDFQKGDIAEGYSVSREKKESFPLTVTSAQKNPTAFYLCASSNRYTDTQYFGPGTRLTVL.

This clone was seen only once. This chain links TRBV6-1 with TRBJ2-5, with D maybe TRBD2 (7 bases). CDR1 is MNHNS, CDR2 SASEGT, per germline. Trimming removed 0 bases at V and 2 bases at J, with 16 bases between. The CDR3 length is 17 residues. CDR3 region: CASSEARRAGAQETQYF. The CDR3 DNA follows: TGTGCCAGCAGTGAAGCGAGGCGGGCGGGGGCGCAAGAGACCCAGTACTTC.

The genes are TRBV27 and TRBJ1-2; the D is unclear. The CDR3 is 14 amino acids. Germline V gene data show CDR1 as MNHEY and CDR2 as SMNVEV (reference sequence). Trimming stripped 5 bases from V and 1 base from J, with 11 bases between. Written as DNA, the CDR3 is TGTGCCAGCAGTGGATCCGGGGTTAACTATGGCTACACCTTC. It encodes CASSGSGVNYGYTF.

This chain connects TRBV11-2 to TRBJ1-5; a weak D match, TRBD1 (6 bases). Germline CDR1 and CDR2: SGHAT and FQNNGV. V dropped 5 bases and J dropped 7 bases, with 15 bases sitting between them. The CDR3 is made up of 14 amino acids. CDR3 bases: TGTGCCAGCAGCCCATTGACAGGATCCCAGCCCCAGCATTTT. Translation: CASSPLTGSQPQHF.

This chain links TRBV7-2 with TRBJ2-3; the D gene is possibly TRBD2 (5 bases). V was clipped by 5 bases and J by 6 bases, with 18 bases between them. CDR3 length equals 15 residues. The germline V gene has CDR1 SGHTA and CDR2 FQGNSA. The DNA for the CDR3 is TGTGCCAGCAGCGAGACTTCGACTCGAGGGGATACGCAGTATTTT. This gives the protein CASSETSTRGDTQYF.

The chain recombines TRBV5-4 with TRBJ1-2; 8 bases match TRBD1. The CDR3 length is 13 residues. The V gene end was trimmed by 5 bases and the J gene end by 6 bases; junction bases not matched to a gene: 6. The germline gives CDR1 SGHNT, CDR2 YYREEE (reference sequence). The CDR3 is CASSFGQGDGYTF. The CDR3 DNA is TGTGCCAGCAGTTTCGGACAGGGAGATGGCTACACCTTC.

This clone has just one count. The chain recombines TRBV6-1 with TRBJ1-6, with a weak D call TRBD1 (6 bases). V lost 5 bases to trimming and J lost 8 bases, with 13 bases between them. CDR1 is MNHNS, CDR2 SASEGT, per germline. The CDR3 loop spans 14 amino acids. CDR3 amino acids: CASSLGAEDSPLHF. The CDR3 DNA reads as TGTGCCAGCAGTTTGGGGGCAGAGGATTCACCCCTCCACTTT.